The sequence of this TCR beta chain was determined in a study of blood T cell repertoires in COVID-19. In the study overall: Collection of acute and convalescent COVID-19 samples took place in the United States, Italy and Spain. From T cells, B-cell-depleted T cells, or PBMCs came the material, which was cDNA or gDNA.

Assay: immunoSEQ multiplex PCR; the TCRdb copy retains only in-frame clones and omits some. In the table there are some 31,000 clones, more than 60% of which are singletons. The receptor was isolated from a woman aged 70-85 years with active or convalescent COVID-19. What was sequenced was peripheral blood.

CDR3 nucleotides: TGTGCCAGCGGGACAGGGGTTCGCACCGGGGAGCTGTTTTTT. Amino acids: CASGTGVRTGELFF. V usage is TRBV27 and J usage is TRBJ2-2; 10 bases agree with TRBD1. This CDR3 is built from 14 residues. Germline CDR1 is MNHEY and CDR2 is SMNVEV (reference sequence). The V and J ends lost 8 bases and 4 bases, in that order; junction bases with no gene match: 4.